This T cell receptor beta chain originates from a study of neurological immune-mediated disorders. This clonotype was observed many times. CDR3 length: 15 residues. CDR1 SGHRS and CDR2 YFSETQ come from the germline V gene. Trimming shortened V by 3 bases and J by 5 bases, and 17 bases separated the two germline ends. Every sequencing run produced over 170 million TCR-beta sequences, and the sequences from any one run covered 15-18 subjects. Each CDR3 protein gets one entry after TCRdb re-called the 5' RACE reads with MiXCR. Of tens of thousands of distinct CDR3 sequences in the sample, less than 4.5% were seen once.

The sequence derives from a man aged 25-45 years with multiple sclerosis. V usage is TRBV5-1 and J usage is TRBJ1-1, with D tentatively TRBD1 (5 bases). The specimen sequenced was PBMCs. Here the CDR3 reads CASSSGPTGGTEAFF. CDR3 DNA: TGCGCCAGCAGCTCCGGACCGACCGGGGGGACTGAAGCTTTCTTT.